One and the same sample provided the 15 T cell receptor beta chains below, sequenced in a study of blood T cell repertoires in COVID-19. This table comes from immunoSEQ multiplex PCR, and its TCRdb copy is limited to in-frame clones, with some not included. The sample lists about 35,000 clones; roughly 86% were seen once. Material: peripheral blood. These TCRs come from a human donor in a cohort sampled during active COVID-19.

This chain joins TRBV12-3 or TRBV12-4 and TRBJ2-5, with D perhaps TRBD1 (5 bases). The CDR3 runs to 13 residues. V dropped 0 bases and J dropped 3 bases, with 5 bases sitting between them. The CDR3 loop reads CASSLAQEETQYF. CDR3 DNA: TGTGCCAGCAGTTTAGCACAGGAAGAGACCCAGTACTTC.

CDR3 sequence reads: CASSIDPTGMNTEAFF. The CDR3 nucleotides read TGTGCCAGTAGTATAGATCCCACAGGTATGAACACTGAAGCTTTCTTT. The chain employs TRBV19 and TRBJ1-1; D possibly corresponds to TRBD1 (5 bases). CDR1 is LNHDA and CDR2 is SQIVND in the germline V gene (reference sequence). The CDR3 sequence is 16 residues long. V lost 0 bases to trimming and J lost 0 bases, with 11 bases between them.

The rearrangement uses TRBV2 and TRBJ2-2; a possible D gene is TRBD1 (6 bases). In germline, CDR1 is SNHLY, CDR2 FYNNEI. The CDR3 covers 13 residues. The V and J ends lost 7 bases and 1 base respectively, with 7 bases between them. CDR3 DNA: TGTGCCAGCACCAGGGGGAACACCGGGGAGCTGTTTTTT. Amino acids: CASTRGNTGELFF.

The chain carries TRBV5-4 and TRBJ2-1; 11 bases line up with TRBD2. This CDR3 is built from 15 residues. Germline CDR1 is SGHNT and CDR2 is YYREEE (reference sequence). After removal of 6 bases from V and 4 bases from J, the junction contained 6 bases not matched to a gene. The CDR3 spells CASTRGTSGYNEQFF. Here the CDR3 DNA reads TGTGCCAGCACCCGGGGGACTAGCGGTTACAATGAGCAGTTCTTC.

This clone was found once. The gene calls are TRBV5-1 and TRBJ2-4; a weak D match, TRBD2 (6 bases). The V gene lost 3 bases and the J gene lost 1 base, with 14 bases spanning the gap. Per the germline V gene, CDR1 is SGHRS and CDR2 is YFSETQ. The CDR3 covers 16 residues. The CDR3 loop is CASSSTAGGAKNIQYF. CDR3 nucleotides: TGCGCCAGCAGCTCCACGGCTGGAGGGGCCAAAAACATTCAGTACTTC.

This chain uses TRBV27 with TRBJ1-6; 12 bases line up with TRBD1. The CDR3 has 18 residues. V was clipped by 0 bases and J by 10 bases; unmatched bases: 10. Germline CDR1 MNHEY, CDR2 SMNVEV (reference sequence). CDR3 sequence reads: CASSLSGTGGSGASPLHF. The CDR3 region has the DNA TGTGCCAGCAGTTTATCGGGGACAGGGGGCTCCGGCGCCTCACCCCTCCACTTT.

The chain joins TRBV2 to TRBJ1-5; 11 bases line up with TRBD1. This CDR3 has 15 amino acids. CDR1 is SNHLY and CDR2 is FYNNEI in the germline V gene. J gave up 6 bases and V 7 bases, and 8 bases lay outside the gene matches. The CDR3, as DNA: TGTGCCAGCACCCGGACAGGGGGCGGAGGTCAGCCCCAGCATTTT. Its translation: CASTRTGGGGQPQHF.

DNA for the CDR3: TGCGCCAGCAGCCCAGGGACAGTGGCAGATACGCAGTATTTT. Protein: CASSPGTVADTQYF. The V and J genes are TRBV5-1 and TRBJ2-3; 7 bases map to TRBD1. The CDR3 loop spans 14 amino acids. V lost 4 bases and J lost 4; bases outside the gene matches: 6. Germline lookup yields CDR1 SGHRS and CDR2 YFSETQ.

The V and J genes are TRBV4-3 and TRBJ1-2; 8 nucleotides match TRBD1. The CDR3 is made up of 14 amino acids. The V gene end was trimmed by 3 bases and the J gene end by 6 bases; junction bases not matched to a gene: 6. Looked up from germline, CDR1 is LGHNA and CDR2 is YSLEER. The chain's CDR3 is CASSHQTGEDGYTF. The CDR3 coding sequence is TGCGCCAGCAGCCACCAGACAGGGGAGGATGGCTACACCTTC.

The V call is TRBV19, the J call TRBJ2-7, with D unresolved. The V end was cut by 8 bases, the J end by 4 bases, with 18 bases between. This CDR3 contains 14 residues. Germline V gene lookup returns CDR1 LNHDA and CDR2 SQIVND (reference sequence). CDR3 bases: TGTGCCAGTGCTCCCCGGGTGCGATCTTACGAGCAGTACTTC. Translating gives CASAPRVRSYEQYF.

This clone was observed a handful of times. The chain carries TRBV19 and TRBJ2-5, with 7 bases that match TRBD1. The CDR3 covers 15 residues. V lost 8 bases and J lost 1; bases outside the gene matches: 10. CDR1 and CDR2 from the germline V gene are LNHDA and SQIVND (reference sequence). CDR3 nucleotides: TGTGCCAGTCGAGGACCTGGGACAGCCCAAGAGACCCAGTACTTC. This sequence encodes CASRGPGTAQETQYF.

As DNA, the CDR3 is TGTGCCAGCAGTTGGACAGTCCAAGAGACCCAGTACTTC. Translated: CASSWTVQETQYF. This chain links TRBV12-3 or TRBV12-4 with TRBJ2-5; D perhaps matches TRBD1 (6 bases). The CDR3 has 13 amino acids. Deletions cut 4 bases from V and 1 base from J, with 7 bases between.

This clone is a singleton in its sample. The genes are TRBV11-3 and TRBJ2-1; tentative D call: TRBD2 (5 bases). Trimming removed 3 bases at V and 10 bases at J, with 13 bases between. This CDR3 has 13 amino acids. The germline gives CDR1 SGHNT, CDR2 YENEEA. The DNA of the CDR3 is TGTGCCAGCAGCTTGCCCCCAGCGGACGAGCAGTTCTTC. Translated: CASSLPPADEQFF.

The chain recombines TRBV28 with TRBJ1-4, with TRBD1 matching over 7 bases. CDR3 length equals 13 residues. In germline, CDR1 is MDHEN, CDR2 SYDVKM. Losses at the gene ends were 9 bases for V and 6 bases for J; bases not matched to a gene: 7. CDR3 sequence (DNA): TGTGCCAGTACAGGGGAGAATTATGAAAAACTGTTTTTT. It yields the protein CASTGENYEKLFF. Full variable domain (remainder filled in from reference TRBV28 and TRBJ1-4): DVKVTQSSRYLVKRTGEKVFLECVQDMDHENMFWYRQDPGLGLRLIYFSYDVKMKEKGDIPEGYSVSREKKERFSLILESASTNQTSMYLCASTGENYEKLFFGSGTQLSVL.

This rearrangement joins TRBV20-1 to TRBJ2-5; no clear D. Germline assignment: CDR1 DFQATT and CDR2 SNEGSKA (reference sequence). This CDR3 region has 11 residues. With 7 bases removed from V and 3 bases from J, the gap between germline ends came to 9 bases. The CDR3, as DNA: TGCAGTGTCGATCAGAAAGAGACCCAGTACTTC. Translating gives CSVDQKETQYF.